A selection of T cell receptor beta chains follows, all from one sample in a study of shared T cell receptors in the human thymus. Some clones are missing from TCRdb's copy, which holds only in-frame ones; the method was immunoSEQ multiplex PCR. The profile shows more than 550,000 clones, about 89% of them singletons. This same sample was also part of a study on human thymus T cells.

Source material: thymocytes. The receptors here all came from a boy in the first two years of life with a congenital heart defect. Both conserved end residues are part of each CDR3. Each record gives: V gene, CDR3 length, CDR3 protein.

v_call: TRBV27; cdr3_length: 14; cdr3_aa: CASRTQDTVREQYF
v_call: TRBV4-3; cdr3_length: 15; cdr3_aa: CASSQVGLENTEAFF
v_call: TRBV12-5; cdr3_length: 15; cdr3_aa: CASGLVRGAGTEAFF
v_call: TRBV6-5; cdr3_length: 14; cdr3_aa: CASSYGGNTDTQYF
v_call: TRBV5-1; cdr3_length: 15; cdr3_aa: CASSLVTSAYNEQFF
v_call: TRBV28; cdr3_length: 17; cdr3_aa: CASSFPGGRPNTGELFF
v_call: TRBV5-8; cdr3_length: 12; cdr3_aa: CASRRGRHGYTF
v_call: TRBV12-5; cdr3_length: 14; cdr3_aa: CASGNEQGTGGYTF
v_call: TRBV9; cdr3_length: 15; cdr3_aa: CASSGRGNNTDTQYF
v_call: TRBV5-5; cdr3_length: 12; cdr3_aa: CASSLTEKIYTF
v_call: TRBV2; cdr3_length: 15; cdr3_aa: CASALLDSSNQPQHF
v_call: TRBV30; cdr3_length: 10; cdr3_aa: CAWLGIEAFF
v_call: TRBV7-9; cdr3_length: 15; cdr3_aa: CASSSLGQGNTEAFF
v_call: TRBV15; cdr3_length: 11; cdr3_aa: CATSKQDTQYF
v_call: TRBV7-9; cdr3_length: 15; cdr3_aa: CASSQGGTGVYEQYF
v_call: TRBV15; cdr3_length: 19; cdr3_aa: CATSPPSPGKYSSGNTIYF
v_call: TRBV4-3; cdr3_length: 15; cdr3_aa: CASSHSIGVNTEAFF
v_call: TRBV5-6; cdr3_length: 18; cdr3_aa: CASSLWRNRWKANYGYTF
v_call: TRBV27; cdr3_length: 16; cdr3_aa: CASSPRRTGTPNEQFF
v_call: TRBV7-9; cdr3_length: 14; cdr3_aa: CASSLIGFTGELFF